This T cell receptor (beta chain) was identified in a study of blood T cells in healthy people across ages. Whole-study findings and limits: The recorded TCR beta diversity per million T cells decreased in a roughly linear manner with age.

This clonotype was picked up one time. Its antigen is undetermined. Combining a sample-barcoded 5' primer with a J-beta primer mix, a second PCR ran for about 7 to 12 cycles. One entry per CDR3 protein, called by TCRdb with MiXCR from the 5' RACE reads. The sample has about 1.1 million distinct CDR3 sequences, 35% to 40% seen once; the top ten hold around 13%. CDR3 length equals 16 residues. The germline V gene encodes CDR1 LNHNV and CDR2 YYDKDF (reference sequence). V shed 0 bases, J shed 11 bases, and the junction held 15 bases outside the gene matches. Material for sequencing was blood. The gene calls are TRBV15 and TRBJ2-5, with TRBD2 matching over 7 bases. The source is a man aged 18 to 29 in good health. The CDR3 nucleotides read TGTGCCACCAGCAGAGAAAGAAGCGGGATTAACAATGAGCAGTACTTC. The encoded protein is CATSRERSGINNEQYF. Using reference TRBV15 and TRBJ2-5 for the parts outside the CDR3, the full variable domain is DAMVIQNPRYQVTQFGKPVTLSCSQTLNHNVMYWYQQKSSQAPKLLFHYYDKDFNNEADTPDNFQSRRPNTSFCFLDIRSPGLGDTAMYLCATSRERSGINNEQYFGPGTRLLVL.